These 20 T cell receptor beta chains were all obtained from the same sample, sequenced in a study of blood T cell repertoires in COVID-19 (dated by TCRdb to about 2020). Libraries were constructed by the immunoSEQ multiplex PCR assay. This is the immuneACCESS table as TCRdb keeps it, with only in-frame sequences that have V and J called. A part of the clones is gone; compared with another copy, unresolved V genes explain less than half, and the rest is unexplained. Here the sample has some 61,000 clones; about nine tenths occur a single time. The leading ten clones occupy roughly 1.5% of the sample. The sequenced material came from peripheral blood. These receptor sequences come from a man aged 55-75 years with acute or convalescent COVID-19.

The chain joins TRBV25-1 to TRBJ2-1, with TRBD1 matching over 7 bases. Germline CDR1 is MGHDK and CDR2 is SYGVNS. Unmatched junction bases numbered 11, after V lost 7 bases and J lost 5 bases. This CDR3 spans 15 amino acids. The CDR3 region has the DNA TGTGCCAGCATAAGGGACAGCTTTGGGGACAATGAGCAGTTCTTC. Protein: CASIRDSFGDNEQFF.

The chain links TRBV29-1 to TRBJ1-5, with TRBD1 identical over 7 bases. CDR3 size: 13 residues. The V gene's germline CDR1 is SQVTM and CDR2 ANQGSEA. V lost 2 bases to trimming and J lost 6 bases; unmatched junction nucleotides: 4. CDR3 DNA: TGCAGCGTTGAACCAGGGGGAGGTCAGCCCCAGCATTTT. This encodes CSVEPGGGQPQHF.

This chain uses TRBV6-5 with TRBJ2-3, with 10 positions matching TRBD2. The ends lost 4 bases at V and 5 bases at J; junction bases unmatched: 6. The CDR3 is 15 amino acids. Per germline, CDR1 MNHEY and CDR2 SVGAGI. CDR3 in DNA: TGTGCCAGCAGTTTAGCGGGGGGTTCAGGAGATACGCAGTATTTT. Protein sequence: CASSLAGGSGDTQYF.

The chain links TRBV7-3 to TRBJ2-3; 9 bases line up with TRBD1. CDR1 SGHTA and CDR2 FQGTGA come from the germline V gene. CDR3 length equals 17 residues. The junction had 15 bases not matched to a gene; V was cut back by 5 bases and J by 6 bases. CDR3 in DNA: TGTGCCAGCAGCCGTGTTACAGGGGGCCTGGAGGTGGATACGCAGTATTTT. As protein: CASSRVTGGLEVDTQYF.

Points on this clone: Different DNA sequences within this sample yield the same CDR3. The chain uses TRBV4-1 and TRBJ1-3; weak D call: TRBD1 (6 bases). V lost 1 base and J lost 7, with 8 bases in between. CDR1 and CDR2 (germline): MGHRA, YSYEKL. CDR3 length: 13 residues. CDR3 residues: CASSQGQGNTIYF. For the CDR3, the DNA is TGCGCCAGCAGCCAAGGGCAGGGGAACACCATATATTTT.

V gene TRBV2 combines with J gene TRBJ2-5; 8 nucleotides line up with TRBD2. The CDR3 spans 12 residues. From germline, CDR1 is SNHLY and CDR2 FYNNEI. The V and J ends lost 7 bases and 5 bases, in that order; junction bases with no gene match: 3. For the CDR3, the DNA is TGTGCCAGCAAGGGCGGGGGGGAGACCCAGTACTTC. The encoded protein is CASKGGGETQYF.

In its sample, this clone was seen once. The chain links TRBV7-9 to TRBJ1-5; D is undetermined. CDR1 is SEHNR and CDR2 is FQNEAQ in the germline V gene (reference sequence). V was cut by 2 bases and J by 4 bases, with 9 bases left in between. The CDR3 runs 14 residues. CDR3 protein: CASSLHGENQPQHF. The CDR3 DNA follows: TGTGCCAGCAGCTTACATGGGGAGAATCAGCCCCAGCATTTT.

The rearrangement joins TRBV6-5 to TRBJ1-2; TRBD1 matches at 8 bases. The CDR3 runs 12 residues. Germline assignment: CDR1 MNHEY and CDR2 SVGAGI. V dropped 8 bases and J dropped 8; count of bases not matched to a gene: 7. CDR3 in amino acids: CASEGQVYGYTF. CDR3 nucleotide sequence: TGTGCCAGCGAGGGACAGGTATACGGCTACACCTTC.

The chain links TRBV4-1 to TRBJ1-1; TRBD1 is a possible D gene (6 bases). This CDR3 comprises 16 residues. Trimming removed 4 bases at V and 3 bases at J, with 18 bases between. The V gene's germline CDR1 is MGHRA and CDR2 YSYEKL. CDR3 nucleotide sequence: TGCGCCAGCAGCCCGGTGGCCGGACAGAGATACACTGAAGCTTTCTTT. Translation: CASSPVAGQRYTEAFF.

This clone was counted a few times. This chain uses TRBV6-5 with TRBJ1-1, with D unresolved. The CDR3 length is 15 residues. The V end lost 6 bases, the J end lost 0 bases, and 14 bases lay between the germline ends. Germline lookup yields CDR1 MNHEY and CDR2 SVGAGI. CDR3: CASSPLTVMNTEAFF. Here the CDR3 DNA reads TGTGCCAGCAGCCCCCTAACAGTAATGAACACTGAAGCTTTCTTT.

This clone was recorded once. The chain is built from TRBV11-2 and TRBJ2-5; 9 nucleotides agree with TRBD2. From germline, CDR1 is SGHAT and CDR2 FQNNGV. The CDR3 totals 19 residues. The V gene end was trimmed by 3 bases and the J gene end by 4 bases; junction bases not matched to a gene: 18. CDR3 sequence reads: CASSFSHRSAGGAAETQYF. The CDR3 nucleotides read TGTGCCAGCAGCTTTTCTCATAGATCAGCGGGGGGCGCAGCAGAGACCCAGTACTTC.

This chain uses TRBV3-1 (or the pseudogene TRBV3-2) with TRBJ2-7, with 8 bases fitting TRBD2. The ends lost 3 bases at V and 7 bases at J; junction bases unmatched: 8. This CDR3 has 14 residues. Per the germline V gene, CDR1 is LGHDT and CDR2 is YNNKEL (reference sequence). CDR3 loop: CASSHGRGAGEQYF. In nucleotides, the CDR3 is TGTGCCAGCAGCCACGGGCGGGGGGCTGGGGAGCAGTACTTC.

This CDR3 is CASSEYPGQSAGELFF. The CDR3 nucleotides are TGTGCCAGCAGTGAATATCCCGGCCAAAGCGCCGGGGAGCTGTTTTTT. The V call is TRBV25-1, the J call TRBJ2-2; D not resolved. The CDR3 totals 16 residues. Trimming took 0 bases from V and 6 from J, leaving 14 bases between them. CDR1 and CDR2 (germline): MGHDK, SYGVNS.

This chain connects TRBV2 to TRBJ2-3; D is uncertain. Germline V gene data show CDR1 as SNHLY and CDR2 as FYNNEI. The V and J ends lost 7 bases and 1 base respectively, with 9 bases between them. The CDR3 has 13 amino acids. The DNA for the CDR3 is TGTGCCAGCAAAAGATCAGGCACAGATACGCAGTATTTT. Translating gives CASKRSGTDTQYF. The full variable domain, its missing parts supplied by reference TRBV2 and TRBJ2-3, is EPEVTQTPSHQVTQMGQEVILRCVPISNHLYFYWYRQILGQKVEFLVSFYNNEISEKSEIFDDQFSVERPDGSNFTLKIRSTKLEDSAMYFCASKRSGTDTQYFGPGTRLTVL.

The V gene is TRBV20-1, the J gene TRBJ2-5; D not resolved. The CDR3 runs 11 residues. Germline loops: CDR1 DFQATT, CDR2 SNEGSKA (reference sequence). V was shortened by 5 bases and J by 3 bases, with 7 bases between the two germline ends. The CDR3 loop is CSAAPEETQYF. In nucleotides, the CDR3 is TGCAGTGCTGCCCCAGAAGAGACCCAGTACTTC.

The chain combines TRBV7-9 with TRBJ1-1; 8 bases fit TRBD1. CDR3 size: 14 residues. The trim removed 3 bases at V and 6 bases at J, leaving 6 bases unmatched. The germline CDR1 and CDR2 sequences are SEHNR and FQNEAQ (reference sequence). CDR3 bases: TGTGCCAGCAGCTTTGGGACAGGTTCTTCTGAAGCTTTCTTT. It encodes CASSFGTGSSEAFF.

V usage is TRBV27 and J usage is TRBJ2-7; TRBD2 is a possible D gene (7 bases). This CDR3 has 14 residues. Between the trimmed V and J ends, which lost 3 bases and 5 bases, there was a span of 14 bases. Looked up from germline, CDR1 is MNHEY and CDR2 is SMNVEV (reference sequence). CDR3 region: CASSLGGTTNEQYF. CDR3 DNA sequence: TGTGCCAGCAGTTTGGGGGGGACAACCAACGAGCAGTACTTC.

CDR3 sequence (DNA): TGTGCCTGCCAGGCGGAGGACGAGCAGTACTTC. Translating it yields CACQAEDEQYF. The V gene is TRBV30, the J gene TRBJ2-7, with a possible D match to TRBD2 (5 bases). Germline V gene lookup returns CDR1 GTSNPN and CDR2 SVGIG (reference sequence). The CDR3 runs 11 residues. V was trimmed by 6 bases and J by 5 bases, leaving 11 bases between them.

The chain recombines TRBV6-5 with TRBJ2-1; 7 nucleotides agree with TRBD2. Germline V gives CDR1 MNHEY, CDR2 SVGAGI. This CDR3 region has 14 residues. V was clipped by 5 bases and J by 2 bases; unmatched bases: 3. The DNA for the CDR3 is TGTGCCAGCAGTCCACGGGGGGCCTACAATGAGCAGTTCTTC. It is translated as CASSPRGAYNEQFF.

CDR3 DNA sequence: TGCGCCAGCAGCTTGTACGGCGGGGCTAACGGCGGGGAGCTGTTTTTT. Residues: CASSLYGGANGGELFF. The rearrangement links TRBV5-1 to TRBJ2-2; a possible D gene is TRBD2 (6 bases). V was clipped by 1 base and J by 7 bases, with 17 bases between them. This CDR3 has 16 amino acids. Germline V gene lookup returns CDR1 SGHRS and CDR2 YFSETQ. The variable domain in full, completed from reference TRBV5-1 and TRBJ2-2, reads KAGVTQTPRYLIKTRGQQVTLSCSPISGHRSVSWYQQTPGQGLQFLFEYFSETQRNKGNFPGRFSGRQFSNSRSEMNVSTLELGDSALYLCASSLYGGANGGELFFGEGSRLTVL.